This T cell receptor beta chain originates from a study of T cell responses to AZD1222 COVID-19 vaccine. Study as a whole: Second-dose recipients at about 4 or about 12 weeks were treated as one pooled group. Study-wide results and caveats: CD4 TCRs associated with vaccination spanned spike, dominating at 160-218 and 743-854.

CDR1 is SGHTA, CDR2 FQGNSA, per germline. V lost 5 bases to trimming and J lost 2 bases; unmatched junction nucleotides: 5. The CDR3 is made up of 14 amino acids. About this clone: Its target is not known.

Clones were sequenced by immunoSEQ multiplex PCR, and TCRdb holds only the in-frame ones, with some missing. Counted here are approximately 150,000 clones, about 89% occurring once; the ten biggest clones make up 1.9%. The chain carries TRBV7-2 and TRBJ2-7; 8 bases fit TRBD2. This specimen consisted of peripheral blood, obtained on day 0 of AZD1222 vaccination. The source of this sequence is an adult in good health. In nucleotides, the CDR3 is TGTGCCAGCAGCCGGACTAGCCCGCCCTACGAGCAGTACTTC. It encodes CASSRTSPPYEQYF.